A selection of T cell receptor beta chains follows, all from one sample in a study of PD-1 blockade in classical Hodgkin lymphoma. Profiling relied on immunoSEQ multiplex PCR, and the TCRdb table lists in-frame clones only, not all of them. Of 50,000 to 75,000 clones listed, approximately 90% are singletons. Sequences were derived from peripheral blood mononuclear cells (PBMCs), sampled before the second cycle of nivolumab. These receptors came from a human donor with classical Hodgkin lymphoma. The CDR3 runs from the conserved cysteine through the conserved F or W. Each record gives: D gene, clone size, J gene, V gene, CDR3 DNA, CDR3 protein. The D gene is left open where the match is weak. The size entry is marked missing in some rows and otherwise reads once, few, many or a size class.

d_call: .
clone_size: once
j_call: TRBJ2-7
v_call: TRBV27
cdr3_nt: TGTGCCAGCGGGGGGTTGGGACTTTACGAGCAGTACTTC
cdr3_aa: CASGGLGLYEQYF

d_call: .
clone_size: .
j_call: TRBJ2-2
v_call: TRBV5-1
cdr3_nt: TGCGCCAGCAGCTTGGGGACTACCGGGGAGCTGTTTTTT
cdr3_aa: CASSLGTTGELFF

d_call: TRBD1
clone_size: .
j_call: TRBJ1-2
v_call: TRBV25-1
cdr3_nt: TGTGCCAGCCCGCTCCAGACGACAGGGGAATGGTCGTATGGCTACACCTTC
cdr3_aa: CASPLQTTGEWSYGYTF

d_call: .
clone_size: .
j_call: TRBJ1-5
v_call: TRBV23-1
cdr3_nt: TGCGCCAGCAGTCTGAGCCATAGCAATCAGCCCCAGCATTTT
cdr3_aa: CASSLSHSNQPQHF

d_call: .
clone_size: .
j_call: TRBJ1-2
v_call: TRBV6-5
cdr3_nt: TGTGCCACTCTAGGAGATACGAAGTCGGGGTATGGCTACACCTTC
cdr3_aa: CATLGDTKSGYGYTF

d_call: TRBD1
clone_size: .
j_call: TRBJ2-7
v_call: TRBV19
cdr3_nt: TGTGCCAGTAGTATCGAGGGGACAGGGCTCAACGAGCAGTACTTC
cdr3_aa: CASSIEGTGLNEQYF

d_call: TRBD1
clone_size: few
j_call: TRBJ2-3
v_call: TRBV9
cdr3_nt: TGTGCCAGCAGGCCAGGGGGATCAGATACGCAGTATTTT
cdr3_aa: CASRPGGSDTQYF

d_call: .
clone_size: .
j_call: TRBJ2-7
v_call: TRBV11-3
cdr3_nt: TGTGCCAGCAGCCCCTTACGGGCGGGGCCCCAACCTTACGAGCAGTACTTC
cdr3_aa: CASSPLRAGPQPYEQYF

d_call: TRBD1
clone_size: .
j_call: TRBJ2-2
v_call: TRBV7-3
cdr3_nt: TGTGCCAGCAGCTTAAAAACAGGGGTTAACACCGGGGAGCTGTTTTTT
cdr3_aa: CASSLKTGVNTGELFF

d_call: .
clone_size: .
j_call: TRBJ2-5
v_call: TRBV18
cdr3_nt: TGTGCCAGCTCACCACTGGGGTCCCAAGAGACCCAGTACTTC
cdr3_aa: CASSPLGSQETQYF